The clone carrying this TCR beta chain was counted a few times. As yet, its antigen is unknown. These data belong to a study of T cell repertoires in cytomegalovirus infection. Turning to the study itself: HLA-B-restricted CMV epitopes that are well studied were used alongside recently identified HLA-C-restricted ones. A matching HLA type, together with CMV infection, was signaled by public TCR beta signatures.

TCRdb used MiXCR to reprocess the reads, holding one entry per CDR3 protein. Of hundreds of thousands of distinct CDR3 sequences listed, 30% to 40% are singletons. Regarding the study as a whole: There were HLA-C-restricted CMV-specific TCR beta clonotypes dominating the ex vivo response. Based on cumulative public TCR beta family frequency, carriers of CMV plus the relevant HLA were identified.

The CDR3 loop spans 15 amino acids. The ends were cut back, 3 bases at V and 5 bases at J, with 17 bases in the middle. CDR1 is SGHNT and CDR2 is YYREEE in the germline V gene (reference sequence). The TCR was taken from a human donor in good health (CMV status not recorded). Some clones in this sample may be carry-over from other donors' samples. Sequenced material: cultured PBMCs, taken from culture after CMV antigen stimulation. V usage is TRBV5-4 and J usage is TRBJ1-1; tentatively, D is TRBD1 (6 bases). The CDR3 protein is CASSSPRGRGTEAFF. As DNA, the CDR3 is TGTGCCAGCAGCTCACCCAGGGGCCGGGGGACTGAAGCTTTCTTT.